The clone carrying this T cell receptor beta chain was seen a few times. Its target is not known. RNA transcripts served as the template for amplifying TCR beta CDR3 regions. The HTBI set primed first-round TCR CDR3 RT-PCR. In TCRdb, the multiplex PCR reads were re-called with MiXCR into one record per CDR3 protein. This table has some 400,000 distinct CDR3 sequences, approximately 13% appearing once. PBMCs were obtained from 9.5 to 10 ml fresh peripheral blood. CDR1 is DFQATT and CDR2 is SNEGSKA in the germline V gene (reference sequence). The CDR3 is made up of 16 amino acids. With V trimmed by 0 bases and J by 4 bases, 5 bases remained unmatched. This sample was taken from a study of T cells in Graves' hyperthyroidism and ophthalmopathy. Study results and limitations: Median prediction lead before ophthalmopathy onset was 6.5 months with the model.

The chain couples TRBV20-1 to TRBJ1-6; 8 bases fit TRBD1. The sequence came from a man aged 30 to 39 with Graves' hyperthyroidism that later progressed to Graves' ophthalmopathy. The sample consisted of blood. This chain's CDR3 is CSAREGTGDYNSPLHF. CDR3 nucleotides: TGCAGTGCTAGAGAGGGGACAGGAGATTATAATTCACCCCTCCACTTT.